Below are 18 T cell receptor beta chains sequenced from a single sample in a study of blood T cell repertoires in COVID-19. Clones were read by immunoSEQ multiplex PCR, and TCRdb kept only the in-frame ones, dropping some. The repertoire consists of approximately 260,000 clones, with roughly 80% occurring once and the leading ten covering roughly 4%. The specimen was PBMCs or T cells enriched from blood (not recorded which). The receptors were gathered from a man aged 30 to 45 with acute COVID-19.

This chain joins TRBV6-5 and TRBJ1-2; D is ambiguous. This CDR3 has 14 amino acids. V shed 2 bases and J shed 4 bases, with 11 bases lying between them. The germline CDR1 and CDR2 sequences are MNHEY and SVGAGI. CDR3 region: CASSYLGRSYGYTF. CDR3 coding DNA: TGTGCCAGCAGTTACCTAGGCCGAAGCTATGGCTACACCTTC.

The sample holds a few counts of this clone. The CDR3 DNA is TGCAGCGTTGTGCCAGGGGGGACCTATGGCTACACCTTC. Residues: CSVVPGGTYGYTF. The rearrangement joins TRBV29-1 to TRBJ1-2; 7 bases are shared with TRBD1. Per the germline V gene, CDR1 is SQVTM and CDR2 is ANQGSEA. Trimming took 4 bases from V and 4 from J; bases not matched to a gene: 6. The CDR3 contains 13 residues.

The CDR3, as DNA: TGTGCCAGCAGCCAAGCGCAGGGCCCCTACAATGAGCAGTTCTTC. It codes for CASSQAQGPYNEQFF. The rearrangement uses TRBV3-1 (or the pseudogene TRBV3-2) and TRBJ2-1, with D possibly being TRBD1 (5 bases). Germline-derived CDR1 and CDR2 are LGHDT and YNNKEL (reference sequence). The CDR3 covers 15 residues. Trimming shortened V by 1 base and J by 2 bases, and 9 bases separated the two germline ends.

This clone has more than one count but fewer than ten. The chain links TRBV6-5 to TRBJ1-1; tentative D call: TRBD1 (6 bases). The germline V gene has CDR1 MNHEY and CDR2 SVGAGI. This CDR3 is built from 13 residues. V dropped 6 bases and J dropped 5 bases, with 13 bases sitting between them. The CDR3 DNA sequence: TGTGCCAGCAGCACAGGGATGAGGACTGAAGCTTTCTTT. Amino acid sequence: CASSTGMRTEAFF.

The chain has TRBV6-1 and TRBJ1-5; D is ambiguous. CDR3 length: 13 residues. In germline, CDR1 is MNHNS, CDR2 SASEGT. Trimming took 1 base from V and 11 from J, leaving 12 bases between them. The CDR3 DNA reads as TGTGCCAGCAGTGAAGTGGCCGCGCGGGCCCAGCATTTT. Protein product: CASSEVAARAQHF.

The V gene is TRBV6-1, the J gene TRBJ1-5; D is possibly TRBD1 (6 bases). There are 14 residues in the CDR3. The V gene lost 5 bases and the J gene lost 6 bases, with 14 bases spanning the gap. CDR1 MNHNS and CDR2 SASEGT come from the germline V gene. CDR3 nucleotide sequence: TGTGCCAGCAGTAGAACAGGGACCGGTCAGCCCCAGCATTTT. Its protein is CASSRTGTGQPQHF.

The chain recombines TRBV7-3 with TRBJ2-3; 7 positions match TRBD2. The germline CDR1 and CDR2 sequences are SGHTA and FQGTGA. This CDR3 has 15 residues. Germline trimming cut 5 bases from V and 2 bases from J; bases unmatched to any gene: 7. The CDR3 sequence is CASSPVGGYTDTQYF. For the CDR3, the DNA is TGTGCCAGCAGCCCCGTCGGGGGGTACACAGATACGCAGTATTTT.

CDR3 sequence reads: CASSPQYSGTEAFF. CDR3 nucleotides: TGTGCCAGCAGCCCCCAATATTCGGGCACTGAAGCTTTCTTT. The chain is built from TRBV7-2 and TRBJ1-1; D not certain. The CDR3 runs 14 residues. Trimming shortened V by 5 bases and J by 4 bases, and 14 bases separated the two germline ends. Per germline, CDR1 SGHTA and CDR2 FQGNSA.

V gene TRBV18 combines with J gene TRBJ1-5, with 7 bases aligning to TRBD1. Germline V gene lookup returns CDR1 KGHSH and CDR2 LQKENI. Trimming took 3 bases from V and 4 from J; bases not matched to a gene: 3. This CDR3 has 14 residues. CDR3 in DNA: TGTGCCAGCTCACCGGGGACAGCGAATCAGCCCCAGCATTTT. Its protein is CASSPGTANQPQHF.

This chain uses TRBV5-4 with TRBJ2-1, with 9 nucleotides matching TRBD2. Trimming removed 6 bases from V and 8 bases from J; junction bases left unmatched: 6. Germline V gives CDR1 SGHNT, CDR2 YYREEE (reference sequence). This CDR3 has 13 residues. CDR3 region: CASIFSGSDEQFF. The CDR3 coding sequence is TGTGCCAGCATCTTTAGCGGGAGCGATGAGCAGTTCTTC.

The chain has TRBV25-1 and TRBJ1-4; a possible D gene is TRBD1 (5 bases). CDR3 length equals 14 residues. Trimming pared 8 bases from V and 3 bases from J, leaving 13 bases between. Germline CDR1 MGHDK, CDR2 SYGVNS. In DNA form, the CDR3 reads TGTGCCAGCCACTCCCCGGGGGCTAATGAAAAACTGTTTTTT. This translates into CASHSPGANEKLFF.

The J gene is TRBJ1-5, the V gene TRBV20-1; D may be TRBD1 (5 bases). CDR1 and CDR2 from the germline V gene are DFQATT and SNEGSKA (reference sequence). V was trimmed by 6 bases and J by 6 bases, leaving 9 bases between them. This CDR3 spans 11 amino acids. The CDR3 DNA follows: TGCAGTGCGGGGGGGAGTCAGCCCCAGCATTTT. This translates into CSAGGSQPQHF.

This clone has a handful of counts. This chain links TRBV5-1 with TRBJ1-5, with D tentatively TRBD1 (5 bases). The V end lost 0 bases, the J end lost 5 bases, and 12 bases lay between the germline ends. Germline V gene lookup returns CDR1 SGHRS and CDR2 YFSETQ. The CDR3 covers 15 residues. The CDR3 region is CASSLGLTVDQPQHF. DNA for the CDR3: TGCGCCAGCAGCTTGGGATTGACAGTCGATCAGCCCCAGCATTTT.

The count of this clone is one. The rearrangement uses TRBV25-1 and TRBJ2-1; 8 nucleotides align to TRBD1. V was pared by 6 bases and J by 4 bases, with 8 bases of the junction left unmatched. The CDR3 has 15 amino acids. Germline assignment: CDR1 MGHDK and CDR2 SYGVNS. In nucleotides, the CDR3 is TGTGCCAGCAGCCCGGGACAGGACCGATACAATGAGCAGTTCTTC. Residues: CASSPGQDRYNEQFF.

The chain is built from TRBV10-3 and TRBJ1-4; 8 bases match TRBD1. Germline V gives CDR1 ENHRY, CDR2 SYGVKD. J gave up 3 bases and V 3 bases, and 3 bases lay outside the gene matches. This CDR3 is built from 15 residues. The CDR3 DNA follows: TGTGCCATCAGTGACCCGACAGGGGCTAATGAAAAACTGTTTTTT. It encodes CAISDPTGANEKLFF.

The rearrangement joins TRBV11-2 to TRBJ1-1; D perhaps matches TRBD1 (6 bases). The CDR3 length is 18 residues. Trimming pared 0 bases from V and 6 bases from J, leaving 23 bases between. In germline, CDR1 is SGHAT, CDR2 FQNNGV. Written as DNA, the CDR3 is TGTGCCAGCAGCTTAGAGGCAGGGGCTAGAACAAGGATAGCTGAAGCTTTCTTT. Encoded protein: CASSLEAGARTRIAEAFF.

The chain employs TRBV12-2 and TRBJ2-1; no check of the table's D call, TRBD2, against the DNA was made. TRBV12-2 is a known pseudogene. This CDR3 contains 16 residues. CDR3 nucleotides: TGTGCAAGTCGCTGCGATATAGCGCCTCCCGACAATGAGCAGTTCTTC. Protein: CASRCDIAPPDNEQFF.

The genes are TRBV18 and TRBJ1-5; 7 bases are a match to TRBD1. Trimming at V came to 3 bases and at J to 4 bases, leaving 9 bases not matched to a gene. The V gene's germline CDR1 is KGHSH and CDR2 LQKENI. CDR3 length: 16 residues. CDR3: CASSPASRTGNQPQHF. For the CDR3, the DNA is TGTGCCAGCTCACCCGCGTCCAGGACAGGTAATCAGCCCCAGCATTTT.